A selection of T cell receptor beta chains follows, all from one sample in a study of T-cell reconstitution after alpha-beta-depleted transplantation in children. A single record per CDR3 protein comes from TCRdb applying MiXCR to the PCR reads. This sample has around 400,000 distinct CDR3 sequences, with roughly 22% found just once. The specimen was PBMCs from the stem cell graft donor, collected from the stem cell graft. The receptors derive from a human donor who donated a stem cell graft to a child with acute myeloid leukemia. CDR3s include the opening cysteine and the closing phenylalanine or tryptophan. The D gene is left open where the match is weak. The size of a clone is reported for some rows only, either as once, few or many, or as a class for expanded clones.

J | V | D | size | CDR3 | DNA
TRBJ2-1 | TRBV12-3/TRBV12-4 | . | . | CASNSKGNDPNEQFF | TGTGCCAGCAACTCGAAGGGCAACGATCCCAATGAGCAGTTCTTC
TRBJ2-7 | TRBV7-2 | TRBD2 | few | CASSLETLAGGYEQYF | TGTGCCAGCAGCTTAGAGACCCTAGCGGGAGGGTACGAGCAGTACTTC
TRBJ2-7 | TRBV7-2 | TRBD2 | . | CASSSLWGLAGGFEQYF | TGTGCCAGCAGCTCCCTATGGGGACTAGCGGGAGGTTTCGAGCAGTACTTC
TRBJ2-3 | TRBV28 | TRBD2 | . | CASTGGAGTDTQYF | TGTGCCAGCACCGGGGGGGCAGGCACAGATACGCAGTATTTT
TRBJ2-1 | TRBV2 | . | . | CASSPRGLEQFF | TGTGCCAGCAGCCCCCGAGGGTTGGAGCAGTTCTTC
TRBJ2-1 | TRBV24-1 | . | . | CATSDPARGDNEQFF | TGTGCCACCAGTGATCCGGCGCGTGGCGACAATGAGCAGTTCTTC
TRBJ2-1 | TRBV5-1 | TRBD2 | . | CASSLVVSGIYNEQFF | TGCGCCAGCAGCTTGGTGGTTAGCGGGATCTACAATGAGCAGTTCTTC
TRBJ2-7 | TRBV28 | TRBD1 | . | CASSLGWRDRVHEQYF | TGTGCCAGCAGTTTAGGGTGGAGAGACAGGGTCCACGAGCAGTACTTC
TRBJ2-2 | TRBV4-3 | . | few | CASSQDYQRLRFAGELFF | TGCGCCAGCAGCCAAGATTATCAGAGACTAAGATTTGCCGGGGAGCTGTTTTTT
TRBJ2-3 | TRBV28 | TRBD2 | . | CASSRRLARGGADTQYF | TGTGCCAGCAGCCGCCGACTAGCGAGAGGGGGGGCAGATACGCAGTATTTT
TRBJ2-7 | TRBV5-1 | . | . | CASSSRRTYEQYF | TGCGCCAGCAGCTCAAGACGTACCTACGAGCAGTACTTC
TRBJ2-2 | TRBV5-1 | . | once | CASTDQGSGELFF | TGCGCCAGCACCGATCAGGGGTCCGGGGAGCTGTTTTTT
TRBJ2-1 | TRBV20-1 | . | few | CSARETSNNEQFF | TGCAGTGCTAGAGAAACTAGCAATAATGAGCAGTTCTTC
TRBJ1-3 | TRBV7-6 | . | . | CASSLVENTIYF | TGTGCCAGCAGCTTAGTGGAAAACACCATATATTTT
TRBJ1-2 | TRBV24-1 | . | . | CATSEGTDPGYTF | TGTGCCACCAGTGAGGGGACCGATCCGGGCTACACCTTC
TRBJ2-7 | TRBV29-1 | . | many | CSVEVWSYEQYF | TGCAGCGTTGAGGTTTGGTCCTACGAGCAGTACTTC
TRBJ1-5 | TRBV28 | . | few | CASSFSVGQPQHF | TGTGCCAGCAGTTTTTCGGTTGGGCAGCCCCAGCATTTT
TRBJ1-5 | TRBV20-1 | . | many | CSAPRAGHSNQPQHF | TGCAGTGCCCCGAGGGCAGGTCATAGCAATCAGCCCCAGCATTTT
TRBJ2-6 | TRBV20-1 | . | . | CSAVDSSSGANVLTF | TGCAGTGCCGTAGACAGTAGCTCTGGGGCCAACGTCCTGACTTTC
TRBJ2-1 | TRBV15 | . | . | CATSRGKSSYNEQFF | TGTGCCACCAGCAGAGGCAAGAGCTCCTACAATGAGCAGTTCTTC
TRBJ1-3 | TRBV29-1 | . | many | CSGDSGNTIYF | TGCAGCGGTGACTCTGGAAACACCATATATTTT
TRBJ1-1 | TRBV18 | . | . | CASSPPASEGTEAFF | TGTGCCAGCTCACCACCGGCCAGTGAGGGCACTGAAGCTTTCTTT
TRBJ2-7 | TRBV20-1 | . | many | CSARAGRAYEQYF | TGCAGTGCTAGAGCCGGGAGAGCATACGAGCAGTACTTC
TRBJ2-7 | TRBV2 | . | once | CASSPTGRRTYEQYF | TGTGCCAGCAGCCCGACAGGTAGGAGGACCTACGAGCAGTACTTC
TRBJ1-2 | TRBV5-1 | . | few | CASSNDRANYGYTF | TGCGCCAGCAGCAACGACAGAGCTAACTATGGCTACACCTTC
TRBJ1-2 | TRBV2 | TRBD1 | . | CATTEGQPYGYTF | TGTGCCACCACAGAGGGACAGCCATATGGCTACACCTTC
TRBJ2-3 | TRBV28 | TRBD1 | few | CASTIGQGTDTQYF | TGTGCCAGCACCATAGGACAGGGCACAGATACGCAGTATTTT
TRBJ2-1 | TRBV7-9 | . | many | CASNSINYNEQFF | TGTGCCAGCAATTCGATAAATTACAATGAGCAGTTCTTC
TRBJ2-1 | TRBV6-2/TRBV6-3 | . | few | CASSYAGRQQFF | TGTGCCAGCAGTTACGCGGGTCGCCAGCAGTTCTTC
TRBJ2-3 | TRBV15 | . | few | CATRGLTSTDTQYF | TGTGCCACCCGAGGACTCACTAGCACAGATACGCAGTATTTT
TRBJ2-7 | TRBV12-3/TRBV12-4 | . | many | CASSLGVTEQYF | TGTGCCAGCAGTTTAGGTGTTACCGAGCAGTACTTC
TRBJ2-7 | TRBV14 | TRBD1 | once | CASSRETGQTYEQYF | TGTGCCAGCAGCCGAGAAACGGGACAGACCTACGAGCAGTACTTC
TRBJ2-7 | TRBV27 | TRBD1 | few | CASSFIRDRGSYEQYF | TGTGCCAGCAGTTTCATTAGGGACAGGGGTTCTTACGAGCAGTACTTC
TRBJ1-2 | TRBV20-1 | TRBD1 | few | CSAINDRGHGYTF | TGCAGTGCTATCAACGACAGGGGGCATGGCTACACCTTC
TRBJ2-5 | TRBV27 | . | few | CASSLSALGETQYF | TGTGCCAGCAGTTTATCGGCTTTGGGAGAGACCCAGTACTTC
TRBJ1-1 | TRBV20-1 | . | . | CSARIGWGAFF | TGCAGTGCTAGGATAGGGTGGGGTGCTTTCTTT
TRBJ2-3 | TRBV24-1 | . | few | CATSAGDSLYTDTQYF | TGTGCCACCAGTGCTGGGGACTCCCTCTACACAGATACGCAGTATTTT
TRBJ2-7 | TRBV3-1 | . | . | CASSRTVPYEQYF | TGTGCCAGCAGCCGGACAGTTCCCTACGAGCAGTACTTC
TRBJ1-6 | TRBV10-3 | . | few | CAISERTGIFSPLHF | TGTGCCATCAGTGAGAGGACCGGGATCTTTTCACCCCTCCACTTT
TRBJ2-3 | TRBV20-1 | . | . | CSATAGGAGTDTQYF | TGCAGTGCTACTGCAGGCGGGGCGGGGACAGATACGCAGTATTTT
TRBJ2-1 | TRBV5-1 | TRBD2 | many | CASSVISGSGNEQFF | TGCGCCAGCAGCGTGATTAGCGGGAGTGGTAATGAGCAGTTCTTC
TRBJ1-2 | TRBV28 | TRBD1 | . | CASSSAGGVDYGYTF | TGTGCCAGCAGTTCGGCAGGGGGCGTTGACTATGGCTACACCTTC
TRBJ1-2 | TRBV5-1 | TRBD1 | many | CASSIDRVDGYTF | TGCGCCAGCAGCATCGACAGGGTGGATGGCTACACCTTC
TRBJ2-7 | TRBV24-1 | . | . | CATSDPETYEQYF | TGTGCCACCAGTGATCCCGAAACCTACGAGCAGTACTTC
TRBJ1-3 | TRBV3-1 | TRBD1 | . | CASSQVVGTGPFSGNTIYF | TGTGCCAGCAGCCAAGTGGTCGGGACAGGGCCCTTCTCTGGAAACACCATATATTTT
TRBJ2-1 | TRBV29-1 | . | . | CSVEFPGYRVAEYNEQFF | TGCAGCGTTGAATTCCCCGGTTATCGGGTAGCGGAGTACAATGAGCAGTTCTTC